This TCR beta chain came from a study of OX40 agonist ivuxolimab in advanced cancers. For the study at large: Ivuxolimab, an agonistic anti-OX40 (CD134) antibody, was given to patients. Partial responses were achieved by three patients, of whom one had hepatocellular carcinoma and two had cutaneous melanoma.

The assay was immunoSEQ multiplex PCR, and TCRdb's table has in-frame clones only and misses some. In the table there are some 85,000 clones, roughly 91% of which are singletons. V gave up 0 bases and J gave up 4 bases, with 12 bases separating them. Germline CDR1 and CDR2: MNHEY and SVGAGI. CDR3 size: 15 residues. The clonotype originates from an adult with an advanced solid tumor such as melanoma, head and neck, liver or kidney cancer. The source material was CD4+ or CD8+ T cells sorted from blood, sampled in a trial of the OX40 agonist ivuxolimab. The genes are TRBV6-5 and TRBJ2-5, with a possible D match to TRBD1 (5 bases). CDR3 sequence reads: CASSYSGVGGETQYF. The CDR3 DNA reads TGTGCCAGCAGTTACTCAGGGGTTGGCGGAGAGACCCAGTACTTC.